This T cell receptor beta chain is drawn from a study of T cells in Graves' hyperthyroidism and ophthalmopathy. Study-level information: Staff took peripheral blood when the initial diagnosis was made, before any treatment began.

It was RNA transcripts that yielded the amplified TCR beta CDR3 regions. Initially, a first-round RT-PCR of the TCR CDR3 employed the HTBI primer set. TCRdb reanalysed the multiplex PCR reads using MiXCR and keeps one entry per CDR3 protein. Of about 500,000 distinct CDR3 sequences listed, over 15% are singletons. CDR3 length equals 13 residues. Germline V lookup: CDR1 SQVTM, CDR2 ANQGSEA. Trimming took 7 bases from V and 1 from J, leaving 10 bases between them. The sequenced sample was blood. The chain uses TRBV29-1 and TRBJ2-2; no reliable D call. The origin of this receptor is a woman under 30 with Graves' hyperthyroidism. CDR3 residues: CSATWGNTGELFF. As DNA, the CDR3 is TGCAGCGCCACGTGGGGGAACACCGGGGAGCTGTTTTTT.